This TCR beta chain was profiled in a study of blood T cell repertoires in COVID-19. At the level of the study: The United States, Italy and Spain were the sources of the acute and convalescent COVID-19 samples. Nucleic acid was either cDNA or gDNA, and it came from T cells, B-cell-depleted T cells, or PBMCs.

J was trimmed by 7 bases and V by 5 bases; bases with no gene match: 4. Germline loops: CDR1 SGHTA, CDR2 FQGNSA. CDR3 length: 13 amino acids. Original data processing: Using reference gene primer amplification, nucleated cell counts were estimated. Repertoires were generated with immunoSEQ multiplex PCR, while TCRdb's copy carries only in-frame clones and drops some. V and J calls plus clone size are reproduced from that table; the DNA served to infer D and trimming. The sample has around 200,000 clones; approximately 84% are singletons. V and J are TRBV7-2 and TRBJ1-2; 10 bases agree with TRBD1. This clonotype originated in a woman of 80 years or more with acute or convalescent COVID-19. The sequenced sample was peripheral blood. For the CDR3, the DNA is TGTGCCAGCAGCCGACAGGGGGCGCGTGGCTACACCTTC. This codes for CASSRQGARGYTF.